Below are 4 T cell receptor beta chains sequenced from a single sample in a study of shared clonotypes between healthy human individuals. Produced via immunoSEQ multiplex PCR; TCRdb's table is partial and in-frame only. Of a few hundred thousand clones detected, approximately 80% appear once; the ten largest clones hold 12%. The material sequenced was PBMCs. All receptors come from a woman between 40 and 50 years old in good health. Some clones in this sample may be carry-over from other donors' samples.

The gene calls are TRBV30 and TRBJ1-2, with D hard to call. CDR3 size: 15 residues. V was pared by 3 bases and J by 3 bases, with 17 bases between. Germline loops: CDR1 GTSNPN, CDR2 SVGIG (reference sequence). The CDR3 here is CAWRVNRFRDYGYTF. CDR3 nucleotide sequence: TGTGCCTGGAGGGTTAATCGATTCCGCGACTATGGCTACACCTTC. Variable domain in full (rest from reference TRBV30 and TRBJ1-2): SQTIHQWPATLVQPVGSPLSLECTVEGTSNPNLYWYRQAAGRGLQLLFYSVGIGQISSEVPQNLSASRPQDRQFILSSKKLLLSDSGFYLCAWRVNRFRDYGYTFGSGTRLTVV.

The V call is TRBV28, the J call TRBJ2-7; possibly TRBD1 or TRBD2 for D (6 bases each). The germline CDR1 and CDR2 sequences are MDHEN and SYDVKM. The germline V and J ends were trimmed by 6 bases and 0 bases, with 9 bases remaining between them. This CDR3 comprises 13 residues. CDR3 DNA sequence: TGTGCCAGCAGCCGGGGGCGCTCCTACGAGCAGTACTTC. It codes for CASSRGRSYEQYF.

In regard to this clone: Other DNA sequences in this specimen translate into the identical CDR3. In DNA, the CDR3 is TGCGCCAGCAGCCCGGGACAGGGGGCGTACGAGCAGTACTTC. As protein: CASSPGQGAYEQYF. The chain combines TRBV5-1 with TRBJ2-7; 12 nucleotides agree with TRBD1. The CDR3 is made up of 14 amino acids. The ends lost 4 bases at V and 4 bases at J; junction bases unmatched: 3. CDR1 is SGHRS, CDR2 YFSETQ, per germline.

This sequence joins TRBV19 and TRBJ1-5, with a possible D match to TRBD1 (6 bases). CDR3 size: 14 residues. V was pared by 5 bases and J by 3 bases, with 11 bases between. The germline V gene encodes CDR1 LNHDA and CDR2 SQIVND (reference sequence). The CDR3 DNA reads TGTGCCAGTAGTTACGGACAGCCCAATCAGCCCCAGCATTTT. Encoded protein: CASSYGQPNQPQHF.